The rows below give T cell receptor beta chains drawn from one sample of a study of shared clonotypes between healthy human individuals. Method: immunoSEQ multiplex PCR; TCRdb's copy keeps in-frame clones and lacks some. Among 550,000 to 700,000 clones listed, about three quarters were seen once. The sample consisted of memory CD4+ T cells sorted from blood. All receptors come from a woman aged 25 to 39 in good health. Both conserved end residues are part of each CDR3. The order of the fields is J gene, V gene, clone size, D gene, CDR3 protein, CDR3 DNA. The D gene is left open where the match is weak. The size entry is marked missing in some rows and otherwise reads once, few, many or a size class.

TRBJ1-2,TRBV28,NA,NA,CASRSLDRRKDYGYTF,TGTGCCAGCAGGTCTCTGGATAGGAGGAAGGACTATGGCTACACCTTC
TRBJ2-7,TRBV11-2,once,NA,CASSRTGPNHYEQYF,TGTGCCAGCAGCCGTACCGGGCCAAATCACTACGAGCAGTACTTC
TRBJ1-2,TRBV29-1,NA,NA,CSVPGDPYYGYTF,TGCAGCGTCCCAGGGGACCCCTACTATGGCTACACCTTC
TRBJ2-2,TRBV7-9,NA,NA,CASRDRNTGELFF,TGTGCCAGCAGGGACAGAAACACCGGGGAGCTGTTTTTT
TRBJ2-5,TRBV11-3,many,NA,CASSFRGRGETQYF,TGTGCCAGCAGCTTTCGGGGGAGAGGGGAGACCCAGTACTTC
TRBJ2-5,TRBV11-2,NA,TRBD1,CASSLVSGGMVETQYF,TGTGCCAGCAGCTTAGTTTCAGGGGGCATGGTGGAGACCCAGTACTTC
TRBJ2-7,TRBV15,NA,NA,CATSRDPIGGPTYEQYF,TGTGCCACCAGCAGAGATCCCATTGGCGGCCCGACCTACGAGCAGTACTTC
TRBJ2-3,TRBV14,NA,NA,CASSQARGSTDTQYF,TGTGCCAGCAGCCAAGCACGCGGGAGCACAGATACGCAGTATTTT
TRBJ2-5,TRBV7-2,NA,TRBD1,CASSRTGGGEQYF,TGTGCCAGCAGCCGGACAGGGGGCGGTGAGCAGTACTTC
TRBJ1-5,TRBV6-1,NA,NA,CASSEKGYQPQHF,TGTGCCAGCAGTGAAAAGGGGTATCAGCCCCAGCATTTT
TRBJ2-7,TRBV27,NA,NA,CASRRARGSYEQYF,TGTGCCAGCAGACGGGCCCGGGGCTCCTACGAGCAGTACTTC
TRBJ1-2,TRBV6-5,once,TRBD1,CASSEGTGRYGYTF,TGTGCCAGCAGTGAAGGGACAGGGCGCTATGGCTACACCTTC
TRBJ2-2,TRBV10-3,NA,TRBD2,CAISESVGGRSKNTGELFF,TGTGCCATCAGTGAGTCGGTGGGGGGGAGATCCAAGAACACCGGGGAGCTGTTTTTT
TRBJ1-2,TRBV13,NA,NA,CASSSILERLNYGYTF,TGTGCCAGCAGCTCGATACTGGAGCGGCTGAACTATGGCTACACCTTC
TRBJ1-3,TRBV2,NA,NA,CASRDENTLGNTIYF,TGTGCCAGCAGAGACGAGAACACCCTCGGAAACACCATATATTTT
TRBJ2-2,TRBV23-1,NA,NA,CASRSGETDSTGELFF,TGCGCCAGCAGGTCGGGGGAAACAGACAGTACCGGGGAGCTGTTTTTT
TRBJ1-5,TRBV6-6,few,NA,CASSYMGTQPQHF,TGTGCCAGCAGTTACATGGGGACTCAGCCCCAGCATTTT
TRBJ1-6,TRBV30,NA,NA,CAWTPGRSNWNSPLHF,TGTGCCTGGACCCCCGGGAGATCAAACTGGAATTCACCCCTCCACTTT
TRBJ2-7,TRBV30,NA,TRBD1,CAWRRGLEQYF,TGTGCCTGGCGCAGGGGGCTAGAGCAGTACTTC